Described below is a single TCR beta chain sequence and its context. Primers: 60 Vbeta forward and 13 Jbeta reverse. The data were produced by immunoSEQ multiplex PCR, yet TCRdb's version contains in-frame clones alone and is incomplete. The sample has 200,000 to 250,000 clones, 60% to 80% seen once. This sample was taken from a study of cytomegalovirus exposure and HLA in healthy donors. Though nominally healthy at sampling, donors likely had unrecorded immune exposures. Trimming removed 0 bases from V and 5 bases from J, with 7 bases in between. This CDR3 has 13 residues. Germline CDR1 LNHDA, CDR2 SQIVND (reference sequence).

Sequenced: PBMCs. The genes are TRBV19 and TRBJ1-1; D gene unclear. The origin of this receptor is a male donor in good health and CMV-seronegative. The CDR3 is CASSIDLETEAFF. The CDR3 DNA reads TGTGCCAGTAGTATAGATCTAGAAACTGAAGCTTTCTTT.